This passage covers 29 T cell receptor beta chains from one sample sequenced in a study of T cells after yellow fever vaccination (dated by TCRdb to the late 2010s). Preparation of the library involved 5' RACE. The sequencer listed for this sample is Illumina HiSeq 2500. TCRdb trimmed the raw reads at Q25, called clones with MiXCR and kept productive beta chains. Duplicate CDR3 protein sequences are folded into a single record with the most common DNA and genes. Within this sample are some 390,000 distinct CDR3 sequences, with 6.2% of them counted one time only. The top ten hold about 15% of the sample. The sample's treatment or condition, from its label and the paper: live attenuated yellow fever vaccine strain. The specimen was PBMCs, collected 5 days after the yellow fever booster vaccination. These receptors originate from a man aged 25-40 years who received the YFV17D yellow fever vaccine.

The rearrangement joins TRBV2 to TRBJ1-1, with unresolved D. CDR1 SNHLY and CDR2 FYNNEI come from the germline V gene. V was pared by 7 bases and J by 0 bases, with 6 bases between. This CDR3 is built from 12 residues. The chain's CDR3 is CASKLMNTEAFF. The CDR3 DNA follows: TGTGCCAGCAAATTGATGAACACTGAAGCTTTCTTT.

The chain joins TRBV5-6 to TRBJ2-1; D possibly matches TRBD1 or TRBD2 (6 bases each). The germline V and J ends were trimmed by 7 bases and 6 bases, with 17 bases remaining between them. This CDR3 is 14 amino acids long. CDR1 is SGHDT, CDR2 YYEEEE, per germline. The CDR3 DNA reads as TGTGCCAGCTCACGGGGCCCGGGGGCCAATGAGCAGTTCTTC. As protein: CASSRGPGANEQFF.

This clonotype appeared a few times. The chain carries TRBV29-1 and TRBJ2-2, with D possibly being TRBD1 (6 bases). This CDR3 has 14 amino acids. V gave up 2 bases and J gave up 6 bases, with 13 bases separating them. The germline gives CDR1 SQVTM, CDR2 ANQGSEA. CDR3 coding DNA: TGCAGCGTTGAAACGGAACAGGGAGCCGGGGAGCTGTTTTTT. Amino acid sequence: CSVETEQGAGELFF.

In its sample, this clonotype was seen a few times. The chain combines TRBV20-1 with TRBJ2-1; D perhaps matches TRBD2 (6 bases). Germline values: CDR1 DFQATT, CDR2 SNEGSKA (reference sequence). This CDR3 is 15 amino acids long. Trimming pared 1 base from V and 3 bases from J, leaving 13 bases between. CDR3 region: CSARVFIADYNEQFF. CDR3 DNA sequence: TGCAGTGCTAGAGTTTTCATAGCGGACTACAATGAGCAGTTCTTC.

At least ten counts were recorded for this clonotype. J is TRBJ2-1 and V is TRBV29-1, with 11 bases matching TRBD2. The germline gives CDR1 SQVTM, CDR2 ANQGSEA. The trim removed 5 bases at V and 10 bases at J, leaving 16 bases unmatched. The CDR3 contains 16 residues. CDR3 DNA sequence: TGCAGCGTTAGACGACTTAGCGGGAGGGCCTGGAGCGAGCAGTTCTTC. Its translation is CSVRRLSGRAWSEQFF.

The V and J genes are TRBV5-4 and TRBJ2-1; TRBD2 matches at 7 bases. The CDR3 extends over 14 amino acids. Germline assignment: CDR1 SGHNT and CDR2 YYREEE (reference sequence). V lost 3 bases to trimming and J lost 7 bases; unmatched junction nucleotides: 7. The CDR3 loop is CASSWTSRRNEQFF. The CDR3 nucleotides read TGTGCCAGCAGCTGGACTAGTCGGAGGAATGAGCAGTTCTTC.

This clonotype was seen a few times. V usage is TRBV6-5 and J usage is TRBJ1-1; a weak D match, TRBD1 (5 bases). The V and J ends lost 6 bases and 7 bases respectively, with 21 bases between them. CDR3 length: 15 residues. In germline, CDR1 is MNHEY, CDR2 SVGAGI. As DNA, the CDR3 is TGTGCCAGCAGCTACATGTGGGGGGAAAACGTTGAAGCTTTCTTT. Its protein product is CASSYMWGENVEAFF.

This clonotype was detected only a few times. The chain uses TRBV3-1 and TRBJ1-2; no clear D. Germline loops: CDR1 LGHDT, CDR2 YNNKEL (reference sequence). The V end was cut by 0 bases, the J end by 4 bases, with 3 bases between. The CDR3 is 12 residues long. The CDR3: CASSQDAYGYTF. In DNA form, the CDR3 reads TGTGCCAGCAGCCAAGATGCCTATGGCTACACCTTC.

This rearrangement joins TRBV7-2 to TRBJ1-6; TRBD1 is a possible D gene (6 bases). In germline, CDR1 is SGHTA, CDR2 FQGNSA. The CDR3 has 16 amino acids. V was clipped by 6 bases and J by 7 bases, with 19 bases between them. Written as DNA, the CDR3 is TGTGCCAGCAGTCCCGACAGGCTTGGGCGCAATTCACCCCTCCACTTT. It codes for CASSPDRLGRNSPLHF.

This clonotype was counted a few times. The V gene is TRBV21-1, the J gene TRBJ2-7; the D call in the table, TRBD1, was not verified against the DNA. TRBV21-1 represents a pseudogene. The CDR3 consists of 16 residues. CDR3 nucleotides: TGTGCCAGCAGCCCAGGCGGGGACAGGGTCCCCTACGAGCAGTACTTC. Protein product: CASSPGGDRVPYEQYF.

At least ten counts were recorded for this clonotype. This chain joins TRBV5-8 and TRBJ2-1; 9 nucleotides line up with TRBD1. Germline assignment: CDR1 SGHTS and CDR2 YDEGEE. V trimming: 4 bases; J trimming: 4 bases; junction bases outside the gene matches: 3. The CDR3 has 14 amino acids. The CDR3 region has the DNA TGTGCCAGCAGCCGGGACAGGGTATACAATGAGCAGTTCTTC. Its protein product is CASSRDRVYNEQFF.

This clonotype was detected only a few times. The chain joins TRBV4-3 to TRBJ2-1; D is tentatively TRBD1 or TRBD2 (6 bases each). There are 15 residues in the CDR3. The V end was cut by 1 base, the J end by 12 bases, with 19 bases between. Germline V gives CDR1 LGHNA, CDR2 YSLEER. CDR3 loop: CASSQVGGVNDGQFF. CDR3 coding DNA: TGCGCCAGCAGCCAAGTGGGGGGCGTGAATGATGGGCAGTTCTTC.

This clonotype was counted many times. The V and J genes are TRBV7-2 and TRBJ1-5; D call uncertain. Germline V lookup: CDR1 SGHTA, CDR2 FQGNSA. The V gene lost 1 base and the J gene lost 7 bases, with 14 bases spanning the gap. The CDR3 covers 15 residues. CDR3: CASSLDQGPGQPQHF. The CDR3 DNA reads TGTGCCAGCAGCTTAGACCAAGGGCCGGGGCAGCCCCAGCATTTT.

This clonotype has more than one count but fewer than ten. The DNA of the CDR3 is TGCAGCGAGGGCCGGGAGACCCAGTACTTC. Translated: CSEGRETQYF. The chain links TRBV29-1 to TRBJ2-5; the D is unclear. Looked up from germline, CDR1 is SQVTM and CDR2 is ANQGSEA. V was shortened by 7 bases and J by 5 bases, with 8 bases between the two germline ends. The CDR3 is 10 amino acids.

The V gene is TRBV10-3, the J gene TRBJ2-5; 14 nucleotides match TRBD2. CDR1 is ENHRY, CDR2 SYGVKD, per germline. The length of the CDR3 is 17 residues. Trimming took 6 bases from V and 3 from J; bases not matched to a gene: 9. The CDR3 reads CAISRLAGGPEKETQYF. The CDR3 nucleotides are TGTGCCATCAGCCGACTAGCGGGAGGGCCGGAAAAAGAGACCCAGTACTTC.

This clonotype was seen a handful of times. The rearrangement joins TRBV12-3 or TRBV12-4 to TRBJ2-1, with 13 nucleotides matching TRBD2. Trimming at V came to 5 bases and at J to 7 bases, leaving 2 bases not matched to a gene. This CDR3 comprises 14 residues. The CDR3: CASSTSGGENEQFF. The CDR3 DNA follows: TGTGCCAGCAGTACTAGCGGGGGGGAGAATGAGCAGTTCTTC.

As DNA, the CDR3 is TGTGCCAGCAGCCACGGGGGTCAGAACACTGAAGCTTTCTTT. It yields the protein CASSHGGQNTEAFF. The V call is TRBV5-4, the J call TRBJ1-1; the D gene is possibly TRBD1 (5 bases). Deletions cut 4 bases from V and 1 base from J, with 11 bases between. Germline lookup yields CDR1 SGHNT and CDR2 YYREEE (reference sequence). The CDR3 length is 14 residues.

This clonotype has ten or more counts. The CDR3 sequence is CASSYSGDSYEQYF. CDR3 coding DNA: TGTGCCAGCAGCTATTCAGGGGATAGCTACGAGCAGTACTTC. This chain connects TRBV12-3 or TRBV12-4 to TRBJ2-7, with D perhaps TRBD1 (6 bases). Trimming pared 6 bases from V and 3 bases from J, leaving 15 bases between. The CDR3 has 14 amino acids.

This clonotype has just a few counts. CDR3 protein: CASSIGGPTEAFF. The DNA of the CDR3 is TGTGCCAGTAGTATAGGTGGTCCCACTGAAGCTTTCTTT. The V and J genes are TRBV19 and TRBJ1-1; D is ambiguous. Germline V gene sequence: CDR1 LNHDA, CDR2 SQIVND (reference sequence). V lost 1 base and J 4 bases, leaving 7 bases between the germline ends. This CDR3 region has 13 residues.

CDR3 bases: TGTGCCAGCAGTTTCACAGGGAAGGGGACTGAAGCTTTCTTT. It yields the protein CASSFTGKGTEAFF. The chain couples TRBV12-3 or TRBV12-4 to TRBJ1-1, with D maybe TRBD1 (6 bases). The CDR3 runs to 14 residues. V dropped 3 bases and J dropped 5 bases, with 13 bases sitting between them.

This clonotype was picked up a small number of times. The chain joins TRBV29-1 to TRBJ1-4, with D maybe TRBD1 (6 bases). CDR3 size: 15 residues. V was cut by 7 bases and J by 1 base, with 16 bases left in between. Germline CDR1 and CDR2: SQVTM and ANQGSEA. CDR3 nucleotides: TGCAGCGCCAACGACGGGACACAAACTAATGAAAAACTGTTTTTT. Residues: CSANDGTQTNEKLFF.

A note on this clonotype: The junction departs from germline at one end; a sequencing error may be responsible. This sequence joins TRBV29-1 and TRBJ2-7; D uncertain. Germline V lookup: CDR1 SQVTM, CDR2 ANQGSEA. The CDR3 sequence is 13 residues long. The CDR3 reads CSVEEKVSYKQYF. In DNA, the CDR3 is TGCAGCGTTGAAGAAAAGGTCTCCTACAAGCAGTACTTC.

This clonotype was recorded many times. The V call is TRBV7-8, the J call TRBJ2-5; D is uncertain. The germline V and J ends were trimmed by 5 bases and 5 bases, with 18 bases remaining between them. The germline V gene encodes CDR1 SGHVS and CDR2 FQNEAQ. This CDR3 has 15 amino acids. The CDR3: CASSPPSVPLETQYF. The CDR3 nucleotides read TGTGCCAGCAGCCCTCCAAGTGTTCCCCTGGAGACCCAGTACTTC. Complete variable domain (other parts from reference TRBV7-8 and TRBJ2-5): GAGVSQSPRYKVAKRGQDVALRCDPISGHVSLFWYQQALGQGPEFLTYFQNEAQLDKSGLPSDRFFAERPEGSVSTLKIQRTQQEDSAVYLCASSPPSVPLETQYFGPGTRLLVL.

This clonotype was detected many times. This chain uses TRBV4-3 with TRBJ2-2; D might be TRBD1 (6 bases). Trimming removed 3 bases at V and 8 bases at J, with 10 bases between. The CDR3 consists of 13 residues. Per the germline V gene, CDR1 is LGHNA and CDR2 is YSLEER. CDR3 in amino acids: CASSQPTGGELFF. The CDR3 nucleotides read TGCGCCAGCAGCCAGCCCACAGGGGGGGAGCTGTTTTTT.

This clonotype was seen many times. J is TRBJ2-3 and V is TRBV19, with a tentative D call TRBD1 (6 bases). V lost 5 bases and J lost 9, with 15 bases in between. The germline V gene has CDR1 LNHDA and CDR2 SQIVND (reference sequence). The length of the CDR3 is 13 residues. The CDR3 is CASSAGTRGTQYF. In DNA, the CDR3 is TGTGCCAGTAGTGCTGGGACCAGGGGAACGCAGTATTTT.

Ten or more counts support this clonotype. This chain connects TRBV10-3 to TRBJ2-5, with TRBD1 matching over 7 bases. The length of the CDR3 is 14 residues. The germline V gene has CDR1 ENHRY and CDR2 SYGVKD. The ends lost 6 bases at V and 1 base at J; junction bases unmatched: 5. CDR3 in amino acids: CAIRTTGAQETQYF. CDR3 sequence (DNA): TGTGCCATCAGAACTACAGGGGCCCAAGAGACCCAGTACTTC.

The V gene is TRBV9, the J gene TRBJ1-2; 10 positions agree with TRBD1. Germline values: CDR1 SGDLS, CDR2 YYNGEE. There are 14 residues in the CDR3. V was pared by 3 bases and J by 4 bases, with 3 bases of the junction left unmatched. DNA for the CDR3: TGTGCCAGCAGCGGACAGGGGGCCTTCTATGGCTACACCTTC. It translates to CASSGQGAFYGYTF.

The table lists this clonotype with many counts. As DNA, the CDR3 is TGTGCCAGCAGCTCGGGACTAGCGGGACTCTACGAGCAGTACTTC. Its translation: CASSSGLAGLYEQYF. The V gene is TRBV7-8, the J gene TRBJ2-7; 13 bases map to TRBD2. Losses at the gene ends were 4 bases for V and 3 bases for J; bases not matched to a gene: 3. The CDR3 sequence is 15 residues long. Germline V CDR1 and CDR2: SGHVS, FQNEAQ.

Ten or more counts support this clonotype. DNA for the CDR3: TGTGCCAGCAGATTATTCGGGACGGGAGGAGGAGAGACCCAGTACTTC. It specifies CASRLFGTGGGETQYF. The chain uses TRBV6-2 or TRBV6-3 and TRBJ2-5; the match to TRBD2 covers 7 bases. The ends lost 6 bases at V and 4 bases at J; junction bases unmatched: 14. This CDR3 has 16 residues. The germline V gene has CDR1 MNHEY and CDR2 SVGEGT.